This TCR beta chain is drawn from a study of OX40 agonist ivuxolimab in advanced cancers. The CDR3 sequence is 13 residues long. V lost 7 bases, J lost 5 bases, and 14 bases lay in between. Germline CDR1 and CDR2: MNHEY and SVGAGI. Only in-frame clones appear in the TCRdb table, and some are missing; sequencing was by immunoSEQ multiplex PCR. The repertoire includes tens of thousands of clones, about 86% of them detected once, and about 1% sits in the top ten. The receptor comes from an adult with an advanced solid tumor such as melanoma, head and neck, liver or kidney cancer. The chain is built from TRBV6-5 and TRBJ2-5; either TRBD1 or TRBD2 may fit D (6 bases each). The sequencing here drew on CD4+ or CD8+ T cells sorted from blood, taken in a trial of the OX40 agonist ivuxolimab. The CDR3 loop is CASKVGGSETQYF. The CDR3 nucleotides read TGTGCCAGCAAGGTCGGGGGCTCTGAGACCCAGTACTTC.